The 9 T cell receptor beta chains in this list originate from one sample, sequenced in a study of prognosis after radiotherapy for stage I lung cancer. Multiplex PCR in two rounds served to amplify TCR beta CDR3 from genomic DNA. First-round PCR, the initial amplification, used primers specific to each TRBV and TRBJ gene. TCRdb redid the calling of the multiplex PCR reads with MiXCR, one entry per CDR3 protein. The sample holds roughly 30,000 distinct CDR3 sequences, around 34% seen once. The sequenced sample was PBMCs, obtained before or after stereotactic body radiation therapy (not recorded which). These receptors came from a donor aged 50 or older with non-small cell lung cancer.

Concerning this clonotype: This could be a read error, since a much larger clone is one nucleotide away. The CDR3 nucleotides are TGTGCCAGCACCGTGGGGGGAGGGTACACAGATACGCAGTATTTT. Translation: CASTVGGGYTDTQYF. V and J are TRBV6-2 or TRBV6-3 and TRBJ2-3; 7 nucleotides agree with TRBD2. Germline lookup yields CDR1 MNHEY and CDR2 SVGEGT. The CDR3 runs 15 residues. V trimming: 7 bases; J trimming: 2 bases; junction bases outside the gene matches: 9.

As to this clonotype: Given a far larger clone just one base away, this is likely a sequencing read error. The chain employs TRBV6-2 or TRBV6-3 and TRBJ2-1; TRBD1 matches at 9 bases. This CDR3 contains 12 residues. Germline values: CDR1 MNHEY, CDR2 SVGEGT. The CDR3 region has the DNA TGTGTCAGCAGGGACAGGGTCCATGAGCAGTTCTTC. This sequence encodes CVSRDRVHEQFF.

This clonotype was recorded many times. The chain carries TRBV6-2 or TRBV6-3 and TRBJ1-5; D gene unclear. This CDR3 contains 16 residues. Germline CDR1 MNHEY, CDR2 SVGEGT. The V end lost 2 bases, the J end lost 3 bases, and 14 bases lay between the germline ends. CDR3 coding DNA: TGTGCCAGCAGTTACCCAGGTAGGCGGGACAATCAGCCCCAGCATTTT. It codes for CASSYPGRRDNQPQHF.

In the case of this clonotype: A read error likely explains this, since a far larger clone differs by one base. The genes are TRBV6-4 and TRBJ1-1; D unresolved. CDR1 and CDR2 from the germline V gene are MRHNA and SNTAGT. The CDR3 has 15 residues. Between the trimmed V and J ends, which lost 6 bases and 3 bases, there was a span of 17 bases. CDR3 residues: CASSSSVEGHTEAFF. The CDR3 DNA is TGTGCCAGCAGCTCCTCTGTCGAGGGCCACACTGAAGCTTTCTTT.

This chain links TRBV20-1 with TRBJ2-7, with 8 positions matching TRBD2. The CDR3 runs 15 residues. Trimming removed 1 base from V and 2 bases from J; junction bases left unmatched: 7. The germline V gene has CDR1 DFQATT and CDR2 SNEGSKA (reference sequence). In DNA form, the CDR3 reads TGCAGTGCTAGAGCCTACATAGCGGGGCCCTACGAGCAGTACTTC. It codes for CSARAYIAGPYEQYF.

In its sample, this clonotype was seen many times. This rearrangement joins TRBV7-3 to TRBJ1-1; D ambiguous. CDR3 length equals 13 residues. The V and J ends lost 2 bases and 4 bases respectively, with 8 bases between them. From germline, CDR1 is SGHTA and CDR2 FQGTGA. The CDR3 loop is CASSLQVTTEAFF. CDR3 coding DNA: TGTGCCAGCAGCTTACAGGTGACCACTGAAGCTTTCTTT. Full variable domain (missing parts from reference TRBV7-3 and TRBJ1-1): GAGVSQTPSNKVTEKGKYVELRCDPISGHTALYWYRQSLGQGPEFLIYFQGTGAADDSGLPNDRFFAVRPEGSVSTLKIQRTERGDSAVYLCASSLQVTTEAFFGQGTRLTVV.

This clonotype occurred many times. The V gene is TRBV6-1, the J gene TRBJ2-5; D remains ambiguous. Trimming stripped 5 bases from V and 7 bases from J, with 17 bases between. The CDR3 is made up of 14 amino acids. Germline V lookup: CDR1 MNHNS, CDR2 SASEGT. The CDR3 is CASSQPSGSGTQYF. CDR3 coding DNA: TGTGCCAGCAGTCAACCTAGTGGGTCGGGGACCCAGTACTTC.

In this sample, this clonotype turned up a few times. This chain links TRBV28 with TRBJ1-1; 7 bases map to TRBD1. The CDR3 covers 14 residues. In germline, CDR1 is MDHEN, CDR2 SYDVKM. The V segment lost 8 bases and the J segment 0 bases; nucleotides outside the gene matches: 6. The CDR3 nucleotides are TGTGCCAGCTGCCAGGGGGGGCTGAACACTGAAGCTTTCTTT. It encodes CASCQGGLNTEAFF. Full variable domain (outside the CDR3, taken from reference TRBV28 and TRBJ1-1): DVKVTQSSRYLVKRTGEKVFLECVQDMDHENMFWYRQDPGLGLRLIYFSYDVKMKEKGDIPEGYSVSREKKERFSLILESASTNQTSMYLCASCQGGLNTEAFFGQGTRLTVV.

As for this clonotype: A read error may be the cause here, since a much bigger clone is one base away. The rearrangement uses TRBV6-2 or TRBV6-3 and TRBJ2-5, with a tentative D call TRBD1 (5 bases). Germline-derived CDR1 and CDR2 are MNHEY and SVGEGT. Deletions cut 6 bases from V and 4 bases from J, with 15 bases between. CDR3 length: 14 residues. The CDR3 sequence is CASSLTQDIETQYF. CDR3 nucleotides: TGTGCCAGCAGCCTAACACAGGATATAGAGACCCAGTACTTC.